This T cell receptor beta chain was identified in a study of cytomegalovirus exposure and HLA in healthy donors. This PCR relied on a set of 60 Vbeta primers and 13 Jbeta primers. Generated by immunoSEQ multiplex PCR, the TCRdb table keeps only in-frame clones and is missing some. The sample consists of hundreds of thousands of clones, approximately 78% of them appearing once. Germline V lookup: CDR1 SGHTS, CDR2 YDEGEE. The CDR3 covers 13 residues. V was trimmed by 3 bases and J by 3 bases, leaving 7 bases between them. V and J are TRBV5-8 and TRBJ1-5; D is perhaps TRBD1 (5 bases). The clonotype comes from a man in his thirties or forties in good health and CMV-seronegative. The sequenced sample was PBMCs. The CDR3 loop is CASSWGVNQPQHF. Written as DNA, the CDR3 is TGTGCCAGCAGCTGGGGGGTCAATCAGCCCCAGCATTTT.